This passage covers 10 T cell receptor beta chains from one sample sequenced in a study of blood T cell repertoires in COVID-19. Profiling relied on immunoSEQ multiplex PCR, and the TCRdb table lists in-frame clones only, not all of them. This sample yields approximately 97,000 clones, of which about 85% are seen a single time; more than 30% belongs to the top ten. Sequences were obtained from peripheral blood. Receptors originate from a man of 80 years or more with acute or convalescent COVID-19.

The CDR3 loop is CASTNGLHNEQFF. CDR3 sequence (DNA): TGTGCCAGCACCAATGGGCTGCACAATGAGCAGTTCTTC. This chain uses TRBV6-5 with TRBJ2-1; D is unresolved. This CDR3 has 13 residues. Germline assignment: CDR1 MNHEY and CDR2 SVGAGI. Trimming stripped 7 bases from V and 5 bases from J, with 12 bases between.

This clone appeared a single time. V usage is TRBV10-3 and J usage is TRBJ2-2, with 14 bases aligning to TRBD2. The germline CDR1 and CDR2 sequences are ENHRY and SYGVKD. The ends lost 9 bases at V and 5 bases at J; junction bases unmatched: 8. The CDR3 has 16 residues. In DNA form, the CDR3 reads TGTGCCATTATGGGACTAGCGGGAGTCGGGACCGGGGAGCTGTTTTTT. Residues: CAIMGLAGVGTGELFF.

This clone was counted once. The rearrangement joins TRBV19 to TRBJ2-7; 8 positions match TRBD1. Germline loops: CDR1 LNHDA, CDR2 SQIVND (reference sequence). With 6 bases clipped from V and 4 bases from J, the junction kept 8 bases outside the gene matches. CDR3 size: 14 residues. The CDR3 region has the DNA TGTGCCAGTAGCACGACAGGGGATCAGTACGAGCAGTACTTC. Its translation: CASSTTGDQYEQYF.

The chain uses TRBV25-1 and TRBJ2-1; maybe TRBD2 (6 bases). The germline V gene has CDR1 MGHDK and CDR2 SYGVNS. The CDR3 is 15 amino acids. V was trimmed by 2 bases and J by 0 bases, leaving 8 bases between them. The chain's CDR3 is CASSEHGGSYNEQFF. The DNA of the CDR3 is TGTGCCAGCAGTGAACACGGGGGCTCCTACAATGAGCAGTTCTTC.

The V call is TRBV18, the J call TRBJ1-5; 10 nucleotides match TRBD1. The CDR3 consists of 16 residues. V lost 3 bases and J lost 7; bases outside the gene matches: 9. Germline V gene sequence: CDR1 KGHSH, CDR2 LQKENI. The CDR3 coding sequence is TGTGCCAGCTCACCCCGTGGACAGGGGGATCGACAGCCCCAGCATTTT. Translated: CASSPRGQGDRQPQHF. The variable domain in full, completed from reference TRBV18 and TRBJ1-5, reads NAGVMQNPRHLVRRRGQEARLRCSPMKGHSHVYWYRQLPEEGLKFMVYLQKENIIDESGMPKERFSAEFPKEGPSILRIQQVVRGDSAAYFCASSPRGQGDRQPQHFGDGTRLSIL.

This chain connects TRBV12-3 or TRBV12-4 to TRBJ1-1, with D uncertain. This CDR3 spans 13 amino acids. The ends were cut back, 1 base at V and 2 bases at J, with 5 bases in the middle. The CDR3 here is CASSLVANTEAFF. CDR3 sequence (DNA): TGTGCCAGCAGTTTAGTAGCAAACACTGAAGCTTTCTTT.

A few counts support this clone. The chain combines TRBV12-3 or TRBV12-4 with TRBJ2-7; TRBD1 matches at 7 bases. The CDR3 has 13 residues. V lost 3 bases, J lost 3 bases, and 2 bases stayed unmatched. This CDR3 is CASSFNRGYEQYF. The CDR3 DNA follows: TGTGCCAGCAGTTTCAACAGGGGCTACGAGCAGTACTTC.

The gene calls are TRBV10-3 and TRBJ1-3, with 7 bases identical to TRBD1. The ends lost 2 bases at V and 2 bases at J; junction bases unmatched: 6. The germline CDR1 and CDR2 sequences are ENHRY and SYGVKD. The CDR3 contains 16 residues. CDR3 amino acids: CAISEPRQGAGNTIYF. The CDR3 nucleotides read TGTGCCATCAGTGAGCCCCGGCAGGGGGCTGGAAACACCATATATTTT.

The V gene is TRBV3-1 (or the pseudogene TRBV3-2), the J gene TRBJ2-7; a weak D match, TRBD1 (6 bases). The V and J ends lost 8 bases and 3 bases respectively, with 17 bases between them. This CDR3 has 14 amino acids. Germline V gives CDR1 LGHDT, CDR2 YNNKEL (reference sequence). The CDR3 here is CASGSQGLVYEQYF. The CDR3 DNA reads TGTGCCAGCGGAAGTCAGGGGTTGGTCTACGAGCAGTACTTC.

V usage is TRBV29-1 and J usage is TRBJ1-3; 9 positions agree with TRBD1. The CDR3 consists of 13 residues. Germline V gene data show CDR1 as SQVTM and CDR2 as ANQGSEA. J gave up 5 bases and V 5 bases, and 4 bases lay outside the gene matches. For the CDR3, the DNA is TGCAGCGTTCAACAGGGGGCTAGAAACACCATATATTTT. Translating it yields CSVQQGARNTIYF. The complete variable domain, with remaining parts taken from reference TRBV29-1 and TRBJ1-3, reads SAVISQKPSRDICQRGTSLTIQCQVDSQVTMMFWYRQQPGQSLTLIATANQGSEATYESGFVIDKFPISRPNLTFSTLTVSNMSPEDSSIYLCSVQQGARNTIYFGEGSWLTVV.